What follows are 32 T cell receptor beta chains derived from one specimen sequenced in a study of vaccination effects on CD4 cells after COVID-19. Under the ViraFEST assay, PBMC were stimulated with viral peptide pools so that antigen-specific CD4+ T cells expanded. Sequencing was performed afterwards. The authors isolated CD4+ T cells after about eleven days of culture. The person's infection with SARS-CoV-2, confirmed by PCR, took place between March and December 2020. Clones were read by immunoSEQ multiplex PCR, and TCRdb kept only the in-frame ones, dropping some. The table includes 60,000 to 75,000 clones, roughly 73% detected once. The antigens of these receptors remain unknown. The starting material was CD4+ T cells from PBMCs cultured with HIV peptides, obtained before COVID-19 vaccination. Subset: HIV-1 Nef peptide pool negative control/reference culture. The receptors derive from a human donor who had a prior SARS-CoV-2 infection.

This sequence joins TRBV4-1 and TRBJ1-2; D call uncertain. CDR1 is MGHRA and CDR2 is YSYEKL in the germline V gene. V lost 0 bases, J lost 4 bases, and 12 bases lay in between. The length of the CDR3 is 15 residues. The CDR3 DNA sequence: TGCGCCAGCAGCCAAGACCAGCAGTTTTTCTATGGCTACACCTTC. Its protein is CASSQDQQFFYGYTF.

This clone showed up just a few times. The V and J genes are TRBV7-9 and TRBJ1-1, with D unresolved. Germline CDR1 and CDR2: SEHNR and FQNEAQ (reference sequence). Trimming took 2 bases from V and 5 from J, leaving 9 bases between them. CDR3 length: 13 amino acids. CDR3 sequence reads: CASSLFGSTEAFF. In DNA, the CDR3 is TGTGCCAGCAGCTTATTTGGGAGTACTGAAGCTTTCTTT.

The J gene is TRBJ2-7, the V gene TRBV19; 11 bases line up with TRBD1. V trimming: 7 bases; J trimming: 3 bases; junction bases outside the gene matches: 11. The CDR3 spans 16 residues. Per the germline V gene, CDR1 is LNHDA and CDR2 is SQIVND (reference sequence). CDR3 amino acids: CASTPTGQGAFYEQYF. CDR3 in DNA: TGTGCCAGTACCCCTACAGGACAGGGGGCTTTCTACGAGCAGTACTTC.

This chain connects TRBV29-1 to TRBJ1-1, with a weak D call TRBD1 (5 bases). With 6 bases removed from V and 4 bases from J, the gap between germline ends came to 12 bases. Germline assignment: CDR1 SQVTM and CDR2 ANQGSEA. This CDR3 is 12 amino acids long. CDR3 sequence reads: CSVMGGGTEAFF. CDR3 nucleotide sequence: TGCAGCGTGATGGGGGGAGGCACTGAAGCTTTCTTT.

The chain employs TRBV12-3 or TRBV12-4 and TRBJ1-5; no reliable D call. V shed 6 bases and J shed 7 bases, with 13 bases lying between them. This CDR3 is 13 amino acids long. The CDR3 DNA follows: TGTGCCAGCAGCCTGAACCGCGAGCAGCCCCAGCATTTT. Amino acid sequence: CASSLNREQPQHF.

There are a few counts of this clone. This chain connects TRBV24-1 to TRBJ2-5; D could derive from TRBD1 or TRBD2 (6 bases each). The V end lost 3 bases, the J end lost 5 bases, and 9 bases lay between the germline ends. Germline V CDR1 and CDR2: KGHDR, SFDVKD. This CDR3 region has 13 residues. The CDR3 sequence: CATSDGGLETQYF. CDR3 DNA sequence: TGTGCCACCAGTGATGGGGGGCTGGAGACCCAGTACTTC.

The V gene is TRBV2, the J gene TRBJ1-3; TRBD1 aligns across 7 bases. The CDR3 extends over 13 amino acids. Germline V gene sequence: CDR1 SNHLY, CDR2 FYNNEI. With 7 bases clipped from V and 9 bases from J, the junction kept 9 bases outside the gene matches. CDR3 in amino acids: CASNKDRRTTIYF. The CDR3 coding sequence is TGTGCCAGCAACAAGGACAGGAGAACCACCATATATTTT.

The V call is TRBV27, the J call TRBJ2-3, with TRBD1 as a possible D gene (6 bases). The length of the CDR3 is 13 residues. CDR1 and CDR2 from the germline V gene are MNHEY and SMNVEV (reference sequence). Trimming took 6 bases from V and 3 from J, leaving 10 bases between them. CDR3: CASSQRGTDTQYF. DNA for the CDR3: TGTGCCAGCAGCCAAAGGGGGACAGATACGCAGTATTTT.

This clone was picked up one time. The chain combines TRBV4-3 with TRBJ1-2; D not certain. This CDR3 is built from 15 residues. Germline CDR1 LGHNA, CDR2 YSLEER. Deletions cut 0 bases from V and 8 bases from J, with 16 bases between. CDR3 nucleotides: TGCGCCAGCAGCCAAGATTCAGTTAGGGAAGGAGGCTACACCTTC. Amino acids: CASSQDSVREGGYTF.

The chain employs TRBV5-1 and TRBJ1-1; D is possibly TRBD1 (5 bases). V lost 3 bases and J 5 bases, leaving 17 bases between the germline ends. The length of the CDR3 is 15 residues. Per the germline V gene, CDR1 is SGHRS and CDR2 is YFSETQ. CDR3 in DNA: TGCGCCAGCAGCTCAATCCCTCAGGGAAGAACTGAAGCTTTCTTT. Translated: CASSSIPQGRTEAFF.

V usage is TRBV6-6 and J usage is TRBJ2-7, with D possibly matching TRBD1 (6 bases). This CDR3 contains 14 residues. The germline V and J ends were trimmed by 3 bases and 4 bases, with 13 bases remaining between them. Germline lookup yields CDR1 MNHNY and CDR2 SVGAGI (reference sequence). The CDR3 DNA reads as TGTGCCAGCAGTTATTCCTACAGGGATTACGAGCAGTACTTC. Its translation: CASSYSYRDYEQYF.

This chain connects TRBV11-1 to TRBJ2-3; D remains ambiguous. Between the trimmed V and J ends, which lost 8 bases and 1 base, there was a span of 16 bases. The CDR3 extends over 15 amino acids. Per germline, CDR1 SGHAT and CDR2 FQDESV (reference sequence). CDR3 sequence reads: CASPFEVRCTDTQYF. In nucleotides, the CDR3 is TGTGCCAGCCCCTTTGAGGTCAGGTGCACAGATACGCAGTATTTT.

The V and J genes are TRBV7-3 and TRBJ2-1, with D maybe TRBD2 (6 bases). The CDR3 extends over 14 amino acids. CDR1 and CDR2 (germline): SGHTA, FQGTGA. V was pared by 2 bases and J by 7 bases, with 12 bases between. CDR3 protein: CASSLGRTQNEQFF. The DNA for the CDR3 is TGTGCCAGCAGCTTAGGGAGGACGCAAAATGAGCAGTTCTTC. The variable domain in full, completed from reference TRBV7-3 and TRBJ2-1, reads GAGVSQTPSNKVTEKGKYVELRCDPISGHTALYWYRQSLGQGPEFLIYFQGTGAADDSGLPNDRFFAVRPEGSVSTLKIQRTERGDSAVYLCASSLGRTQNEQFFGPGTRLTVL.

The chain recombines TRBV9 with TRBJ2-1, with 8 bases matching TRBD1. V trimming: 0 bases; J trimming: 4 bases; junction bases outside the gene matches: 0. Germline V CDR1 and CDR2: SGDLS, YYNGEE. This CDR3 is built from 14 residues. The CDR3 region has the DNA TGTGCCAGCAGCGTAGGGACAGGGTACAATGAGCAGTTCTTC. Its protein product is CASSVGTGYNEQFF.

This chain connects TRBV3-1 (or the pseudogene TRBV3-2) to TRBJ1-2, with D possibly TRBD1 on 5 matching bases. V lost 4 bases and J lost 6, with 15 bases in between. CDR1 and CDR2 from the germline V gene are LGHDT and YNNKEL (reference sequence). The CDR3 consists of 14 residues. The CDR3 nucleotides are TGTGCCAGCAGCCGCGGGTCCTGGGGGGATGGCTACACCTTC. Translation gives CASSRGSWGDGYTF.

The chain couples TRBV6-5 to TRBJ1-2; the D is unclear. Germline CDR1 and CDR2: MNHEY and SVGAGI. CDR3 length: 14 amino acids. The V end lost 7 bases, the J end lost 3 bases, and 15 bases lay between the germline ends. DNA for the CDR3: TGTGCCAGCATCCCCATCTTTCAGTACTATGGCTACACCTTC. This encodes CASIPIFQYYGYTF.

This chain uses TRBV4-1 with TRBJ1-2; perhaps TRBD1 as D (5 bases). V lost 0 bases, J lost 4 bases, and 9 bases lay in between. The CDR3 covers 14 residues. Germline-derived CDR1 and CDR2 are MGHRA and YSYEKL. Here the CDR3 DNA reads TGCGCCAGCAGCCAAGAACAGGCGACCTATGGCTACACCTTC. Translation: CASSQEQATYGYTF.

The V call is TRBV7-2, the J call TRBJ2-7, with a weak D call TRBD2 (5 bases). V was clipped by 4 bases and J by 3 bases, with 13 bases between them. This CDR3 is 14 amino acids long. The germline V gene has CDR1 SGHTA and CDR2 FQGNSA. This CDR3 is CASSSELVSYEQYF. In DNA, the CDR3 is TGTGCCAGCAGCTCAGAACTAGTAAGCTACGAGCAGTACTTC.

The chain joins TRBV24-1 to TRBJ2-1; TRBD1 matches at 8 bases. The CDR3 runs to 12 residues. With V trimmed by 1 base and J by 15 bases, 4 bases remained unmatched. Germline-derived CDR1 and CDR2 are KGHDR and SFDVKD. The CDR3 coding sequence is TGTGCCACCAGTGATTTCAGGGGGCGACGGTTCTTC. This encodes CATSDFRGRRFF.

This clone turned up a few times. This chain uses TRBV11-2 with TRBJ1-2, with 9 positions matching TRBD1. The ends lost 5 bases at V and 6 bases at J; junction bases unmatched: 4. The CDR3 contains 13 residues. Looked up from germline, CDR1 is SGHAT and CDR2 is FQNNGV. CDR3 bases: TGTGCCAGCAGCGCTCGGACAGGGGATGGCTACACCTTC. This gives the protein CASSARTGDGYTF.

This chain uses TRBV5-1 with TRBJ2-5; TRBD1 aligns across 8 bases. V lost 4 bases, J lost 5 bases, and 7 bases stayed unmatched. Germline loops: CDR1 SGHRS, CDR2 YFSETQ. This CDR3 is built from 14 residues. The chain's CDR3 is CASSPQGAGETQYF. DNA of the CDR3: TGCGCCAGCAGCCCTCAGGGGGCCGGGGAGACCCAGTACTTC.

The chain uses TRBV24-1 and TRBJ2-2; no clear D gene. V lost 2 bases and J 5 bases, leaving 5 bases between the germline ends. This CDR3 spans 13 amino acids. Germline V lookup: CDR1 KGHDR, CDR2 SFDVKD. CDR3 nucleotides: TGTGCCACCAGTGATTCCCAAACCGGGGAGCTGTTTTTT. It translates to CATSDSQTGELFF.

In this sample, this clone turned up once. The chain is built from TRBV5-5 and TRBJ2-2; D might be TRBD1 (5 bases). From germline, CDR1 is SGHKS and CDR2 YYEKEE (reference sequence). V was shortened by 0 bases and J by 7 bases, with 10 bases between the two germline ends. The CDR3 contains 14 residues. CDR3 residues: CASSLGRAVGELFF. In nucleotides, the CDR3 is TGTGCCAGCAGCTTGGGCAGGGCGGTCGGGGAGCTGTTTTTT.

As to this clone: At one end, the junction sequence differs from germline, possibly due to a read error. Other DNA sequences in this sample translate to the same CDR3. The chain recombines TRBV6-5 with TRBJ1-2; no clear D. Germline V gene sequence: CDR1 MNHEY, CDR2 SVGAGI. This CDR3 spans 12 amino acids. The CDR3 protein is CPLEDISYGYTF. CDR3 coding DNA: TGCCCCCTGGAGGATATAAGCTACGGCTACACCTTC.

The genes are TRBV4-2 and TRBJ2-5, with unresolved D. This CDR3 is built from 13 residues. Germline V gives CDR1 LGHNA, CDR2 YNFKEQ. V shed 0 bases and J shed 5 bases, with 7 bases lying between them. CDR3: CASSQDRFETQYF. DNA for the CDR3: TGTGCCAGCAGCCAAGATCGGTTTGAGACCCAGTACTTC.

This chain uses TRBV4-1 with TRBJ1-6; unclear D gene. V lost 1 base, J lost 7 bases, and 17 bases lay in between. Germline CDR1 reads MGHRA; CDR2 reads YSYEKL. This CDR3 has 17 residues. The CDR3 region is CASSQVFVVSPNSPLHF. The CDR3 DNA sequence: TGCGCCAGCAGCCAAGTCTTTGTCGTCAGCCCGAATTCACCCCTCCACTTT.

The chain employs TRBV11-3 and TRBJ2-1; D is unresolved. The CDR3 spans 11 residues. The V end lost 4 bases, the J end lost 7 bases, and 5 bases lay between the germline ends. The V gene's germline CDR1 is SGHNT and CDR2 YENEEA. The CDR3 bases are TGTGCCAGCAGCTCTACAAATGAGCAGTTCTTC. This gives the protein CASSSTNEQFF.

The V gene is TRBV2, the J gene TRBJ2-2; D unresolved. Germline values: CDR1 SNHLY, CDR2 FYNNEI. The CDR3 runs 14 residues. V was pared by 2 bases and J by 4 bases, with 8 bases between. This chain's CDR3 is CASSERQITGELFF. The DNA for the CDR3 is TGTGCCAGCAGTGAAAGGCAGATCACCGGGGAGCTGTTTTTT. The full variable domain, in which reference TRBV2 and TRBJ2-2 provide the parts outside the CDR3, is EPEVTQTPSHQVTQMGQEVILRCVPISNHLYFYWYRQILGQKVEFLVSFYNNEISEKSEIFDDQFSVERPDGSNFTLKIRSTKLEDSAMYFCASSERQITGELFFGEGSRLTVL.

The CDR3 region has the DNA TGTGCCAGCAGTTCAGGGGGCGCGGGTCAGCCCCAGCATTTT. Its translation: CASSSGGAGQPQHF. V gene TRBV28 combines with J gene TRBJ1-5, with 8 bases that match TRBD1. CDR1 is MDHEN and CDR2 is SYDVKM in the germline V gene. With V trimmed by 4 bases and J by 6 bases, 5 bases remained unmatched. The CDR3 has 14 residues. The variable domain in full, with the rest retrieved from reference TRBV28 and TRBJ1-5, is DVKVTQSSRYLVKRTGEKVFLECVQDMDHENMFWYRQDPGLGLRLIYFSYDVKMKEKGDIPEGYSVSREKKERFSLILESASTNQTSMYLCASSSGGAGQPQHFGDGTRLSIL.

The J gene is TRBJ2-1, the V gene TRBV5-1; the match to TRBD2 covers 8 bases. Per germline, CDR1 SGHRS and CDR2 YFSETQ. The junction had 5 bases not matched to a gene; V was cut back by 0 bases and J by 9 bases. The CDR3 length is 14 residues. CDR3 coding DNA: TGCGCCAGCAGCTTGGAATCGAGCGGGAGTGAGCAGTTCTTC. Translating gives CASSLESSGSEQFF.

V usage is TRBV9 and J usage is TRBJ2-3; D might be TRBD1 (6 bases). V lost 3 bases and J 10 bases, leaving 15 bases between the germline ends. In germline, CDR1 is SGDLS, CDR2 YYNGEE. The CDR3 is 13 residues long. The CDR3 DNA reads TGTGCCAGCAGCGACACCGGACAGACGTCGCAGTATTTT. The encoded protein is CASSDTGQTSQYF.

This clone was seen a single time. This chain links TRBV5-1 with TRBJ1-6, with D perhaps matching TRBD1 (6 bases). The CDR3 totals 16 residues. Per germline, CDR1 SGHRS and CDR2 YFSETQ. Trimming shortened V by 5 bases and J by 5 bases, and 17 bases separated the two germline ends. CDR3 sequence reads: CASSFGGGGHNSPLHF. DNA for the CDR3: TGCGCCAGCAGTTTTGGAGGGGGGGGCCATAATTCACCCCTCCACTTT.